The source of this T cell receptor beta chain is a study of blood T cell repertoires in COVID-19. Measured with immunoSEQ multiplex PCR; TCRdb has only the in-frame clones, and not every one. This repertoire shows 200,000 to 250,000 clones, approximately 90% found once; its top ten account for less than 1.5%. The CDR3 is made up of 13 amino acids. Unmatched junction bases numbered 6, after V lost 4 bases and J lost 7 bases. Germline CDR1 and CDR2: SGHNT and YENEEA. J is TRBJ2-5 and V is TRBV11-3; 7 bases match TRBD2. Sequenced input: PBMCs or T cells enriched from blood (not recorded which). The sequence was collected from a man under 40 who had recovered from COVID-19. The CDR3, as DNA: TGTGCCAGCAGCTCCTCGGGGGGTTTGACCCAGTACTTC. Translation gives CASSSSGGLTQYF. Full variable domain (missing parts from reference TRBV11-3 and TRBJ2-5): EAGVVQSPRYKIIEKKQPVAFWCNPISGHNTLYWYLQNLGQGPELLIRYENEEAVDDSQLPKDRFSAERLKGVDSTLKIQPAELGDSAVYLCASSSSGGLTQYFGPGTRLLVL.